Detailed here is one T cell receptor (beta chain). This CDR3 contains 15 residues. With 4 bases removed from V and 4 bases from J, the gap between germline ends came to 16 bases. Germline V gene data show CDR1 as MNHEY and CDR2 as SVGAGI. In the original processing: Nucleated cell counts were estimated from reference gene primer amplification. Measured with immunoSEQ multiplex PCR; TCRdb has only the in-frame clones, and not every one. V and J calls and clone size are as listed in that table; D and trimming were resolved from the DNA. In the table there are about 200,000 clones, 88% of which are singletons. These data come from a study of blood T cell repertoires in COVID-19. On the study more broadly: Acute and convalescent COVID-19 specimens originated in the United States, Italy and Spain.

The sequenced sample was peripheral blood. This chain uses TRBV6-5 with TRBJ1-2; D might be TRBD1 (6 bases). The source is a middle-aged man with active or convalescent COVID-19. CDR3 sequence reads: CASSFNQGSLYGYTF. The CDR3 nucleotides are TGTGCCAGCAGTTTCAATCAGGGGTCGCTCTATGGCTACACCTTC.